What follows describes a single T cell receptor (beta chain). Germline CDR1 LGHDT, CDR2 YNNKEL (reference sequence). The CDR3 extends over 15 amino acids. The V gene end was trimmed by 2 bases and the J gene end by 9 bases; junction bases not matched to a gene: 3. This sample was taken from a study of blood T cell repertoires in COVID-19. Study background: The origin of the acute and convalescent COVID-19 samples was the United States, Italy and Spain. In each case, the material was cDNA or gDNA derived from T cells, B-cell-depleted T cells, or PBMCs.

In the original processing: Scientists estimated how many nucleated cells there were by amplifying reference gene primers. Some clones are missing from TCRdb's copy, which holds only in-frame ones; the method was immunoSEQ multiplex PCR. V, J and clone size are those of that table, while D and trimming were read from the DNA. The data hold 210,000 or so clones, with 87% observed a single time. This TCR was recovered from a woman between 18 and 29 years old who had recovered from COVID-19. Source material: peripheral blood. This rearrangement joins TRBV3-1 (or the pseudogene TRBV3-2) to TRBJ2-1, with TRBD2 identical over 14 bases. The CDR3 DNA reads as TGTGCCAGCAGCCAAACGGGACTAGCGGGAGTTGAGCAGTTCTTC. Translating gives CASSQTGLAGVEQFF.